This TCR beta chain was identified in a study of human T cells and chemical hapten exposure (dated by TCRdb to 2020 to 2023). For the wider study: For sensitization, 2% DPC in acetone was applied to a roughly 2 cm by roughly 2 cm area of upper inner arm skin. Libraries were pooled for sequencing, and variation in per-sample TCR yields was attributed mainly to small differences in library volumes within the pool. In alopecia patients, the study followed how the peripheral blood TCR repertoire changed in vivo over primary and secondary sensitization to diphenylcyclopropenone (DPC), a hapten. Blood for TCR sequencing was provided by twenty-nine alopecia patients at one to four time points (pre-sensitization, 2, 6 and 24 weeks). Patch testing was performed on the upper back with Finn chambers containing 0.01% DPC, and the patch tests were scored after 6 days according to International Contact Dermatitis Research Group standards. Weekly therapeutic DPC doses were additionally applied to the scalp of patients throughout the roughly 24-week study period. Alopecia areata with under or over 50% scalp involvement, alopecia totalis and alopecia universalis were represented in the patient cohort, which was mostly female. Blood samples were taken from patients before sensitization (week 0) and then at 2, 6 and about 24 weeks after DPC sensitization. Broad study findings and their caveats: After repeated subsampling, changes were observed in the strength of the expansion versus patch-test correlation and in the threshold at which the correlation became significant. Patch test score was positively correlated with the number of PT1 expanded TCRs, with significance at thresholds 8, 16 and 32 but not at 4. Significantly more large CDR3 similarity clusters were formed by expanded TCRs than by pre-sensitization or healthy control sets, consistent with antigen-driven responses. Because all patients had alopecia, a presumed autoimmune disease, the immune response of the patients might differ from that of healthy individuals. No change with DPC sensitization was found in the number of TCRs above 1 in 1000 frequency, and no evidence of global repertoire structure alterations was found.

Cut back by 6 bases and 0 bases, the V and J ends lie 15 bases apart. CDR1 and CDR2 (ENHRY, SYGVKD) derive from the germline V gene. Spanning cysteine to phenylalanine, the CDR3 consists of 16 amino acids. Solely the CDR3 DNA is kept, with 48 bases framed from the first base. Note on this clonotype: Which antigen it targets is not known. Per-base qualities were not stored, and no clone one base away is much larger.

The library was generated by RACE. The data were produced on a NextSeq 500. Library preparation attached unique molecular identifiers to individual cDNA molecules for quantitative, reproducible TCR counting. Each blood RNA sample was used to sequence both TCR alpha and TCR beta chains. Per the original workflow: The median number of TCRs per sample was roughly 94,000, ranging from about 23,224 to 700,000. V, J and CDR3 annotation of the TCR reads was carried out using the Decombinator software suite. For PS versus PT1 abundance plots, all samples were subsampled to the same number of TCRs (28,000). TCRs were defined as expanded if absent before sensitization and observed at least eight times at the 2-week time point. TCRdb's own reprocessing of the public reads used fastp at Q25 and MiXCR and kept productive beta chains. CDR3 protein sequences are deduplicated, and each keeps its most common genes and DNA. The V and J calls reflect TCRdb's pipeline rather than the authors' work. Counted in this sample were about 250,000 distinct CDR3 sequences; almost 8% of them appeared once. Clones ranked in the top ten supply roughly 1.2% of the sample.

This specimen's time point label, per the study, means: pre-sensitization, week 0. The treatment or condition label, as the study defines it: therapeutic diphenylcyclopropenone sensitization with weekly scalp DPC. At every patch-test visit, the blood draw took place before the patch test was put on. To be eligible, patients had to be aged 18 to 70, diagnosed with alopecia and judged suitable for DPC therapy, while pregnant patients were excluded. Total RNA was isolated from unfractionated whole blood collected in Tempus Blood RNA tubes. The sequence was collected from a man younger than 30 with alopecia areata. Some clones in this sample may be carry-over from other donors' samples. The chain was built from TRBV10-3 and TRBJ1-5; the D segment could be TRBD1, given 6 matching bases. The sample here was whole blood, taken in connection with sensitization to the hapten diphenylcyclopropenone (DPC). The CDR3 sequence is CAIRDGQTDSNQPQHF. The DNA sequence is TGTGCCATCAGGGATGGACAGACAGATAGCAATCAGCCCCAGCATTTT.